Below are 18 T cell receptor beta chains sequenced from a single sample in a study of a mutant IDH1 vaccine in newly diagnosed glioma. Data came from immunoSEQ multiplex PCR; TCRdb stores just in-frame clones and leaves some out. Among 40,000 to 45,000 clones listed, 65% to 90% were seen once. Their antigen targets remain unknown. Sample time point: week 35, safety follow-up. Every vaccination contained 300 ug of the mutant IDH1 20-mer peptide and was paired with topical imiquimod. The sample consisted of PBMCs, taken from a glioma patient whose treatment included an IDH1 peptide vaccine. The receptor source for this set is a middle-aged woman with glioma. Some clones in this sample may be carry-over from other donors' samples.

The rearrangement joins TRBV29-1 to TRBJ1-2; a possible D gene is TRBD1 (6 bases). This CDR3 has 14 amino acids. V was pared by 0 bases and J by 3 bases, with 11 bases between. Germline CDR1 and CDR2: SQVTM and ANQGSEA. The CDR3: CSVEDRQAYYGYTF. CDR3 coding DNA: TGCAGCGTTGAAGACCGACAGGCGTACTATGGCTACACCTTC. The whole variable domain, remainder taken from reference TRBV29-1 and TRBJ1-2, is SAVISQKPSRDICQRGTSLTIQCQVDSQVTMMFWYRQQPGQSLTLIATANQGSEATYESGFVIDKFPISRPNLTFSTLTVSNMSPEDSSIYLCSVEDRQAYYGYTFGSGTRLTVV.

V usage is TRBV18 and J usage is TRBJ2-1; 7 bases match TRBD1. Looked up from germline, CDR1 is KGHSH and CDR2 is LQKENI. This CDR3 is built from 13 residues. The V and J ends lost 0 bases and 7 bases, in that order; junction bases with no gene match: 0. CDR3 amino acids: CASSPPRGNEQFF. The CDR3 nucleotides are TGTGCCAGCTCACCACCCAGGGGGAATGAGCAGTTCTTC.

J is TRBJ1-2 and V is TRBV27; no clear D gene. V dropped 2 bases and J dropped 2 bases, with 12 bases sitting between them. CDR1 and CDR2 from the germline V gene are MNHEY and SMNVEV (reference sequence). This CDR3 region has 15 residues. CDR3 coding DNA: TGTGCCAGCAGTTTAACAGCAACCTTAAACTATGGCTACACCTTC. Its translation: CASSLTATLNYGYTF.

This chain links TRBV13 with TRBJ2-1; 14 bases line up with TRBD2. Germline assignment: CDR1 PRHDT and CDR2 FYEKMQ (reference sequence). V trimming: 5 bases; J trimming: 6 bases; junction bases outside the gene matches: 12. This CDR3 has 18 residues. As DNA, the CDR3 is TGTGCCAGCAGCCCCCCCGGCCGACTAGCGGGGGGGCCCAATGAGCAGTTCTTC. Its protein product is CASSPPGRLAGGPNEQFF.

This chain joins TRBV7-8 and TRBJ1-2; D gene uncertain. Germline lookup yields CDR1 SGHVS and CDR2 FQNEAQ. This CDR3 is 17 amino acids long. The V gene lost 4 bases and the J gene lost 0 bases, with 18 bases spanning the gap. The CDR3 here is CASSSIRESRPNYGYTF. The CDR3, as DNA: TGTGCCAGCAGCTCAATCCGGGAGAGTCGACCTAACTATGGCTACACCTTC.

The chain links TRBV9 to TRBJ2-2, with D unresolved. Trimming pared 1 base from V and 0 bases from J, leaving 10 bases between. This CDR3 is built from 16 residues. Germline V gene lookup returns CDR1 SGDLS and CDR2 YYNGEE. The CDR3 coding sequence is TGTGCCAGCAGCGTATTTGCGGAGACGAACACCGGGGAGCTGTTTTTT. It is translated as CASSVFAETNTGELFF.

The rearrangement links TRBV14 to TRBJ2-7; 11 bases map to TRBD1. V lost 4 bases to trimming and J lost 7 bases; unmatched junction nucleotides: 9. Per the germline V gene, CDR1 is SGHDN and CDR2 is FVKESK. The CDR3 has 15 residues. CDR3 loop: CASSPLAGQGVEQYF. In DNA form, the CDR3 reads TGTGCCAGCAGCCCATTAGCGGGACAGGGGGTAGAGCAGTACTTC.

V gene TRBV11-2 combines with J gene TRBJ2-2; possible D gene TRBD2, 7 bases. Trimming left V 6 bases short and J 7 bases short, with 15 bases between. The CDR3 totals 14 residues. CDR1 is SGHAT, CDR2 FQNNGV, per germline. The CDR3 DNA reads as TGTGCCAGCAGTTGGGGGGGGGCGAACGGGGAGCTGTTTTTT. Translation: CASSWGGANGELFF. The variable domain in full, with the rest retrieved from reference TRBV11-2 and TRBJ2-2, is EAGVAQSPRYKIIEKRQSVAFWCNPISGHATLYWYQQILGQGPKLLIQFQNNGVVDDSQLPKDRFSAERLKGVDSTLKIQPAKLEDSAVYLCASSWGGANGELFFGEGSRLTVL.

The chain has TRBV7-2 and TRBJ1-1, with unresolved D. The CDR3 has 15 amino acids. CDR1 is SGHTA, CDR2 FQGNSA, per germline. Trimming removed 6 bases at V and 4 bases at J, with 18 bases between. The CDR3 loop is CASSLGLVRGTEAFF. The CDR3 coding sequence is TGTGCCAGCAGTTTGGGATTGGTCCGGGGCACTGAAGCTTTCTTT.

The chain joins TRBV18 to TRBJ1-1, with TRBD1 identical over 8 bases. The CDR3 length is 17 residues. The germline V gene encodes CDR1 KGHSH and CDR2 LQKENI. The junction had 12 bases not matched to a gene; V was cut back by 3 bases and J by 3 bases. CDR3: CASSPSPPGQGHTEAFF. In DNA, the CDR3 is TGTGCCAGCTCACCGTCCCCTCCCGGACAGGGTCACACTGAAGCTTTCTTT.

The J gene is TRBJ1-1, the V gene TRBV19; D unclear. This CDR3 contains 11 residues. Germline assignment: CDR1 LNHDA and CDR2 SQIVND (reference sequence). CDR3 protein: CARALNTEAFF. Written as DNA, the CDR3 is TGTGCGAGAGCCTTGAACACTGAAGCTTTCTTT.

This clone was picked up a small number of times. V usage is TRBV7-9 and J usage is TRBJ1-1, with TRBD1 matching 7 bases. Germline V gene lookup returns CDR1 SEHNR and CDR2 FQNEAQ (reference sequence). V was pared by 5 bases and J by 8 bases, with 5 bases of the junction left unmatched. This CDR3 comprises 12 residues. As DNA, the CDR3 is TGTGCCAGCAGCCCGGGGACAGCCGAAGCTTTCTTT. Translating it yields CASSPGTAEAFF.

V gene TRBV5-1 combines with J gene TRBJ2-7; maybe TRBD2 (5 bases). Germline CDR1 is SGHRS and CDR2 is YFSETQ. The ends were cut back, 2 bases at V and 4 bases at J, with 13 bases in the middle. The length of the CDR3 is 14 residues. Here the CDR3 reads CASSLGSLRYEQYF. The CDR3 bases are TGCGCCAGCAGCTTAGGGAGCCTGAGATACGAGCAGTACTTC.

The chain employs TRBV27 and TRBJ1-2, with TRBD1 as a possible D gene (6 bases). In germline, CDR1 is MNHEY, CDR2 SMNVEV (reference sequence). V was trimmed by 2 bases and J by 7 bases, leaving 11 bases between them. This CDR3 is built from 13 residues. The CDR3 region is CASSLGGASGYTF. In DNA form, the CDR3 reads TGTGCCAGCAGTTTAGGGGGCGCGAGTGGCTACACCTTC.

This chain joins TRBV7-9 and TRBJ1-1; tentatively, D is TRBD1 (5 bases). The germline V gene encodes CDR1 SEHNR and CDR2 FQNEAQ (reference sequence). This CDR3 has 15 amino acids. V lost 2 bases to trimming and J lost 0 bases, with 10 bases between them. The CDR3 loop reads CASSLSEGMNTEAFF. The CDR3 nucleotides read TGTGCCAGCAGCTTAAGTGAGGGGATGAACACTGAAGCTTTCTTT.

The V and J genes are TRBV7-9 and TRBJ1-2, with D possibly matching TRBD1 (5 bases). Germline assignment: CDR1 SEHNR and CDR2 FQNEAQ (reference sequence). Trimming removed 5 bases at V and 5 bases at J, with 18 bases between. The CDR3 extends over 15 amino acids. Here the CDR3 DNA reads TGTGCCAGCAGCGGTCGACAGCGAATTGGGTATGGCTACACCTTC. This translates into CASSGRQRIGYGYTF.

This clone has more than one count but fewer than ten. CDR3 bases: TGTGCCAGCAGCCCGACAGGTTTTCAGCCCCAGCATTTT. It translates to CASSPTGFQPQHF. The chain employs TRBV7-9 and TRBJ1-5, with D perhaps matching TRBD1 (6 bases). V gave up 5 bases and J gave up 6 bases, with 11 bases separating them. Germline CDR1 is SEHNR and CDR2 is FQNEAQ (reference sequence). The CDR3 runs 13 residues. Full variable domain (missing parts from reference TRBV7-9 and TRBJ1-5): DTGVSQNPRHKITKRGQNVTFRCDPISEHNRLYWYRQTLGQGPEFLTYFQNEAQLEKSRLLSDRFSAERPKGSFSTLEIQRTEQGDSAMYLCASSPTGFQPQHFGDGTRLSIL.

The chain joins TRBV5-1 to TRBJ2-3, with TRBD2 identical over 8 bases. Per germline, CDR1 SGHRS and CDR2 YFSETQ. This CDR3 has 14 amino acids. V shed 3 bases and J 8 bases; nucleotides not matched to a gene: 8. Written as DNA, the CDR3 is TGCGCCAGCAGCTCGGGGGGGGGATCGAGTACGCAGTATTTT. Protein product: CASSSGGGSSTQYF.